A single sample is the source of the 31 T cell receptor beta chains below, sequenced in a study of T-cell reconstitution after alpha-beta-depleted transplantation in children. A library of TCRbeta sequences, prepared with unique molecular identifiers, was generated. TCRdb itself ran the PCR reads through MiXCR, one entry per CDR3 protein. The profile covers about 460,000 distinct CDR3 sequences, with roughly a tenth appearing a single time and 2% taken by the ten largest. Sequencing used PBMCs, obtained before TCRalphabeta/CD19-depleted stem cell transplant. These receptors all stem from a child younger than 10 with inherited bone marrow failure, due to receive a stem cell transplant.

This clonotype appeared a few times. The chain employs TRBV12-3 or TRBV12-4 and TRBJ1-5; 9 nucleotides agree with TRBD1. V was clipped by 5 bases and J by 1 base; unmatched bases: 6. The CDR3 loop spans 16 amino acids. CDR3 protein: CASSPQDRGSNQPQHF. In nucleotides, the CDR3 is TGTGCCAGCAGTCCCCAGGACAGGGGAAGCAATCAGCCCCAGCATTTT.

Many counts were recorded for this clonotype. J is TRBJ1-1 and V is TRBV20-1; a possible D gene is TRBD1 (5 bases). The CDR3 extends over 13 amino acids. Germline CDR1 and CDR2: DFQATT and SNEGSKA (reference sequence). The V end lost 6 bases, the J end lost 11 bases, and 22 bases lay between the germline ends. The CDR3 loop reads CSANSRWGERAFF. DNA of the CDR3: TGCAGTGCCAACTCTAGGTGGGGGGAGCGGGCTTTCTTT.

This clonotype was seen repeatedly, ten times or more. J is TRBJ2-7 and V is TRBV5-1; 7 positions agree with TRBD1. V was clipped by 4 bases and J by 3 bases; unmatched bases: 7. Germline V gene data show CDR1 as SGHRS and CDR2 as YFSETQ. The CDR3 has 14 residues. CDR3 region: CASSLSTGSYEQYF. The DNA of the CDR3 is TGCGCCAGCAGCCTGTCGACAGGGAGCTACGAGCAGTACTTC.

At least ten counts were recorded for this clonotype. The CDR3 sequence: CASSPRTSGTTDTQYF. As DNA, the CDR3 is TGTGCCAGCAGCCCTCGGACTAGCGGGACCACAGATACGCAGTATTTT. This sequence joins TRBV7-9 and TRBJ2-3; 12 bases fit TRBD2. Trimming cost V 5 bases and J 2 bases; bases outside gene matches: 5. Germline-derived CDR1 and CDR2 are SEHNR and FQNEAQ (reference sequence). The CDR3 is 16 residues long.

The table lists this clonotype with many counts. The genes are TRBV6-5 and TRBJ1-5; D is perhaps TRBD1 (5 bases). V lost 7 bases and J lost 3, with 13 bases in between. From germline, CDR1 is MNHEY and CDR2 SVGAGI. The CDR3 length is 14 residues. The CDR3 bases are TGTGCCAGCAACCTCCCGGGGGTCAATCAGCCCCAGCATTTT. Protein product: CASNLPGVNQPQHF.

The J gene is TRBJ2-7, the V gene TRBV7-2; TRBD2 matches 11 bases. Losses at the gene ends were 6 bases for V and 2 bases for J; bases not matched to a gene: 3. Germline V lookup: CDR1 SGHTA, CDR2 FQGNSA. The CDR3 is made up of 14 amino acids. The CDR3 spells CASRVAGGAYEQYF. The CDR3, as DNA: TGTGCCAGCAGAGTAGCGGGAGGGGCCTACGAGCAGTACTTC.

This clonotype occurred many times. J is TRBJ2-5 and V is TRBV28; 8 positions match TRBD1. Germline loops: CDR1 MDHEN, CDR2 SYDVKM. J was trimmed by 7 bases and V by 6 bases; bases with no gene match: 13. CDR3 size: 15 residues. CDR3 loop: CASSRQQGASWTQYF. The CDR3 nucleotides read TGTGCCAGCAGCCGTCAGCAGGGGGCCTCGTGGACCCAGTACTTC.

The V call is TRBV7-9, the J call TRBJ2-1; TRBD2 aligns across 8 bases. Germline values: CDR1 SEHNR, CDR2 FQNEAQ (reference sequence). CDR3 length: 17 residues. V shed 0 bases, J shed 3 bases, and the junction held 7 bases outside the gene matches. CDR3 in amino acids: CASSLATSAKGYNEQFF. The CDR3 region has the DNA TGTGCCAGCAGCTTAGCGACTAGCGCAAAGGGCTACAATGAGCAGTTCTTC.

This clonotype was observed many times. The chain combines TRBV10-3 with TRBJ1-5; D gene unclear. Trimming removed 2 bases at V and 4 bases at J, with 12 bases between. The CDR3 contains 15 residues. Germline assignment: CDR1 ENHRY and CDR2 SYGVKD. The CDR3 loop is CAISEGFGRNQPQHF. The DNA of the CDR3 is TGTGCCATCAGTGAGGGTTTTGGGAGAAATCAGCCCCAGCATTTT.

This clonotype was seen at least ten times. Relative to the germline gene, one junction end is altered; a read error may explain this. V usage is TRBV19 and J usage is TRBJ1-5; TRBD1 might be the D (6 bases). CDR1 is LNHDA and CDR2 is SQIVND in the germline V gene (reference sequence). This CDR3 is 15 amino acids long. CDR3 coding DNA: TGCGCCAGCAGCTTGGGGGGCCTCTCCAATCAGCCCCAGCATTTT. This translates into CASSLGGLSNQPQHF.

This clonotype was seen many times. This chain connects TRBV12-3 or TRBV12-4 to TRBJ2-5, with D possibly matching TRBD2 (6 bases). CDR3 length equals 12 residues. Trimming left V 7 bases short and J 9 bases short, with 15 bases between. CDR3 in DNA: TGTGCCAGCACCGTGGACTATCGGGCCCAGTACTTC. It codes for CASTVDYRAQYF.

This clonotype appeared many times. This CDR3 reads CASSLGSSTYNEQFF. CDR3 sequence (DNA): TGTGCCAGCAGCTTAGGAAGCTCCACCTACAATGAGCAGTTCTTC. This chain joins TRBV7-2 and TRBJ2-1, with no clear D. V was cut by 1 base and J by 2 bases, with 9 bases left in between. This CDR3 spans 15 amino acids. Germline CDR1 and CDR2: SGHTA and FQGNSA. Looking up the rest from reference TRBV7-2 and TRBJ2-1 gives the full variable domain: GAGVSQSPSNKVTEKGKDVELRCDPISGHTALYWYRQSLGQGLEFLIYFQGNSAPDKSGLPSDRFSAERTGGSVSTLTIQRTQQEDSAVYLCASSLGSSTYNEQFFGPGTRLTVL.

The sample holds many counts of this clonotype. The rearrangement joins TRBV27 to TRBJ2-7; 12 bases line up with TRBD2. Unmatched junction bases numbered 15, after V lost 5 bases and J lost 7 bases. This CDR3 is 17 amino acids long. In germline, CDR1 is MNHEY, CDR2 SMNVEV (reference sequence). The CDR3 bases are TGTGCCAGCAGTCCGCTAGGACTAGCGGGACTCGTGGGAGAGCAGTACTTC. Its translation: CASSPLGLAGLVGEQYF.

With respect to this clonotype: Since the CDR3 does not end with the conserved phenylalanine or tryptophan, this likely comes from a read error. The chain couples TRBV7-9 to TRBJ2-5; 7 positions match TRBD1. The V segment lost 7 bases and the J segment 1 base; nucleotides outside the gene matches: 6. Germline V CDR1 and CDR2: SEHNR, FQNEAQ (reference sequence). The CDR3 consists of 14 residues. In DNA, the CDR3 is TGTGCCAGCATGGACAGGAGATTCCAAGAGACCCAGTACTCC. Translating gives CASMDRRFQETQYS.

Comments on this clonotype: Since a much larger clone is just one base distant, this may be a read error. The chain carries TRBV20-1 and TRBJ2-7; tentatively, D is TRBD1 (5 bases). Germline CDR1 is DFQATT and CDR2 is SNEGSKA (reference sequence). The CDR3 has 15 amino acids. CDR3 nucleotide sequence: TGCAGTGCTAGAGATGGGGCCAAGGAACACTACGACCAGTACTTC. Translation: CSARDGAKEHYDQYF.

This rearrangement joins TRBV11-2 to TRBJ2-7, with 10 bases matching TRBD1. V shed 3 bases, J shed 9 bases, and the junction held 11 bases outside the gene matches. There are 15 residues in the CDR3. The germline V gene encodes CDR1 SGHAT and CDR2 FQNNGV. This CDR3 reads CASSFGTGALLAQYF. The CDR3 DNA follows: TGTGCCAGCAGCTTCGGGACAGGGGCCCTCTTGGCGCAGTACTTC.

In its sample, this clonotype was seen many times. The J gene is TRBJ2-7, the V gene TRBV9; 9 bases are a match to TRBD1. Germline CDR1 is SGDLS and CDR2 is YYNGEE. V shed 0 bases, J shed 2 bases, and the junction held 6 bases outside the gene matches. The CDR3 contains 16 residues. The CDR3 spells CASSVGLGTGTYEQYF. DNA for the CDR3: TGTGCCAGCAGCGTAGGTCTCGGGACAGGGACCTACGAGCAGTACTTC.

The rearrangement links TRBV6-1 to TRBJ1-5; 7 nucleotides match TRBD1. The germline CDR1 and CDR2 sequences are MNHNS and SASEGT. The CDR3 length is 15 residues. The V gene end was trimmed by 4 bases and the J gene end by 4 bases; junction bases not matched to a gene: 7. The CDR3 loop reads CASSGQGQMNQPQHF. DNA of the CDR3: TGTGCCAGCAGTGGACAGGGACAGATGAATCAGCCCCAGCATTTT.

This clonotype was observed a few times. The chain carries TRBV7-2 and TRBJ2-3, with TRBD2 matching over 13 bases. CDR1 SGHTA and CDR2 FQGNSA come from the germline V gene. Unmatched junction bases numbered 6, after V lost 8 bases and J lost 4 bases. CDR3 size: 15 residues. The CDR3 nucleotides read TGTGCCAGCCGAGGACTAGCGGGAGCCCCAGATACGCAGTATTTT. This translates into CASRGLAGAPDTQYF.

This clonotype was seen at least ten times. V gene TRBV9 combines with J gene TRBJ1-2; D gene ambiguous. The germline V and J ends were trimmed by 4 bases and 5 bases, with 15 bases remaining between them. Germline V gives CDR1 SGDLS, CDR2 YYNGEE. The CDR3 consists of 14 residues. CDR3: CASSPLLVRYGYTF. The CDR3 coding sequence is TGTGCCAGCAGCCCCCTTCTGGTCCGGTATGGCTACACCTTC.

In its sample, this clonotype was seen many times. The chain combines TRBV12-3 or TRBV12-4 with TRBJ2-7; 7 nucleotides agree with TRBD1. The CDR3 sequence is 15 residues long. Unmatched junction bases numbered 6, after V lost 1 base and J lost 3 bases. CDR3: CASSLGQGDNYEQYF. The CDR3 nucleotides are TGTGCCAGCAGTTTAGGACAGGGTGACAACTACGAGCAGTACTTC.

This clonotype was seen ten or more times. J is TRBJ2-1 and V is TRBV7-2, with D possibly TRBD2 on 6 matching bases. V was trimmed by 1 base and J by 5 bases, leaving 9 bases between them. The CDR3 has 14 residues. The germline V gene has CDR1 SGHTA and CDR2 FQGNSA. CDR3 sequence (DNA): TGTGCCAGCAGCTTAGTCGGGAGCGACAATGAGCAGTTCTTC. This translates into CASSLVGSDNEQFF.

This clonotype was observed a few times. The genes are TRBV20-1 and TRBJ2-1; 12 bases are shared with TRBD1. This CDR3 is built from 17 residues. J was trimmed by 9 bases and V by 0 bases; bases with no gene match: 12. Germline V gene lookup returns CDR1 DFQATT and CDR2 SNEGSKA (reference sequence). The chain's CDR3 is CSARDPEGTGGSGEQFF. The CDR3 nucleotides read TGCAGTGCTAGAGATCCGGAGGGGACAGGGGGCTCAGGTGAGCAGTTCTTC.

This clonotype has just a few counts. The chain is built from TRBV29-1 and TRBJ2-7; D is perhaps TRBD1 (6 bases). This CDR3 has 16 amino acids. CDR1 and CDR2 from the germline V gene are SQVTM and ANQGSEA. Trimming pared 3 bases from V and 0 bases from J, leaving 18 bases between. This CDR3 is CSVENRVGQISYEQYF. The DNA of the CDR3 is TGCAGCGTTGAGAACCGCGTAGGACAGATCTCCTACGAGCAGTACTTC.

As concerns this clonotype: A much larger clone lies one base from this, so it may be a read error. The chain uses TRBV28 and TRBJ2-7, with 12 positions matching TRBD1. The CDR3 has 14 amino acids. J lost 5 bases, V lost 6 bases, and 5 bases had no gene match. Looked up from germline, CDR1 is MDHEN and CDR2 is SYDVKM. For the CDR3, the DNA is TGTGCCAGCAGAACCGGGACAGGGGGCGACGAGCAGTACTTC. Protein: CASRTGTGGDEQYF. Variable domain in full (rest from reference TRBV28 and TRBJ2-7): DVKVTQSSRYLVKRTGEKVFLECVQDMDHENMFWYRQDPGLGLRLIYFSYDVKMKEKGDIPEGYSVSREKKERFSLILESASTNQTSMYLCASRTGTGGDEQYFGPGTRLTVT.

This clonotype occurred once. This may stem from a read error, because a much larger clone lies one nucleotide away. This CDR3 reads CASSDGCEQFF. The CDR3 bases are TGTGCCAGCAGCGATGGGTGTGAGCAGTTCTTC. This sequence joins TRBV4-2 and TRBJ2-1; D is unresolved. The CDR3 loop spans 11 amino acids. Germline V gives CDR1 LGHNA, CDR2 YNFKEQ. V gave up 5 bases and J gave up 9 bases, with 8 bases separating them.

The table lists this clonotype with many counts. This rearrangement joins TRBV11-2 to TRBJ2-2; TRBD1 matches 10 bases. Germline CDR1 and CDR2: SGHAT and FQNNGV. The length of the CDR3 is 18 residues. The ends lost 5 bases at V and 0 bases at J; junction bases unmatched: 9. DNA of the CDR3: TGTGCCAGCAGCCTGACAGGGGGCTTTTTTACGAACACCGGGGAGCTGTTTTTT. It codes for CASSLTGGFFTNTGELFF.

The chain carries TRBV5-1 and TRBJ2-5, with D perhaps matching TRBD1 (6 bases). Germline assignment: CDR1 SGHRS and CDR2 YFSETQ. V was pared by 3 bases and J by 1 base, with 16 bases between. The CDR3 has 16 amino acids. The CDR3 DNA reads as TGCGCCAGCAGCTCGTACCAAGGGGGTTCCCAAGAGACCCAGTACTTC. This codes for CASSSYQGGSQETQYF.

Many counts were recorded for this clonotype. The rearrangement links TRBV29-1 to TRBJ2-7, with a tentative D call TRBD1 (5 bases). The CDR3 runs to 13 residues. The V and J ends lost 4 bases and 7 bases respectively, with 17 bases between them. Germline V gene data show CDR1 as SQVTM and CDR2 as ANQGSEA. The CDR3 DNA follows: TGCAGCGTTGGTCAGGGTCAAAGATGGGAGCAGTACTTC. Amino acid sequence: CSVGQGQRWEQYF.

This clonotype was detected only a few times. CDR3 nucleotides: TGTGCCAGCAGCTTTCGGGTACAGGCGCCCTACGAGCAGTACTTC. Its protein is CASSFRVQAPYEQYF. This chain joins TRBV7-2 and TRBJ2-7, with a possible D match to TRBD1 (5 bases). V was cut by 3 bases and J by 2 bases, with 14 bases left in between. Per germline, CDR1 SGHTA and CDR2 FQGNSA. This CDR3 is 15 amino acids long.

This chain joins TRBV12-3 or TRBV12-4 and TRBJ2-5; 12 bases are a match to TRBD2. This CDR3 region has 16 residues. After removal of 3 bases from V and 5 bases from J, the junction contained 7 bases not matched to a gene. The chain's CDR3 is CASSFGLAGTGETQYF. As DNA, the CDR3 is TGTGCCAGCAGTTTTGGACTAGCGGGGACCGGGGAGACCCAGTACTTC.